This TCR beta chain was captured by sequencing in a study of OX40 agonist ivuxolimab in advanced cancers. At the level of the study: Head and neck, renal cell, melanoma or hepatocellular carcinoma were the cancers that dose-escalation patients had. The dose-escalation cohort was over 65% male, with a mean age of about 60 years, ranging about 20 to 85.

The method was immunoSEQ multiplex PCR; TCRdb's version includes in-frame clones alone and lacks a portion of them. Of about 53,000 clones in the sample, 79% are singletons; the top ten hold about 2.3%. The sequencing used CD4+ or CD8+ T cells sorted from blood, collected in a trial of the OX40 agonist ivuxolimab. The clonotype was recovered from an adult with an advanced solid tumor such as melanoma, head and neck, liver or kidney cancer.

The CDR3 loop is CASRDGPLIRPYEQYF. In DNA, the CDR3 is TGTGCCAGCAGGGATGGGCCCTTAATCAGGCCCTACGAGCAGTACTTC. This chain joins TRBV28 and TRBJ2-7; D call uncertain. CDR3 length: 16 residues. The germline V gene encodes CDR1 MDHEN and CDR2 SYDVKM. The V end lost 6 bases, the J end lost 2 bases, and 20 bases lay between the germline ends. The complete variable domain, with remaining parts taken from reference TRBV28 and TRBJ2-7, reads DVKVTQSSRYLVKRTGEKVFLECVQDMDHENMFWYRQDPGLGLRLIYFSYDVKMKEKGDIPEGYSVSREKKERFSLILESASTNQTSMYLCASRDGPLIRPYEQYFGPGTRLTVT.